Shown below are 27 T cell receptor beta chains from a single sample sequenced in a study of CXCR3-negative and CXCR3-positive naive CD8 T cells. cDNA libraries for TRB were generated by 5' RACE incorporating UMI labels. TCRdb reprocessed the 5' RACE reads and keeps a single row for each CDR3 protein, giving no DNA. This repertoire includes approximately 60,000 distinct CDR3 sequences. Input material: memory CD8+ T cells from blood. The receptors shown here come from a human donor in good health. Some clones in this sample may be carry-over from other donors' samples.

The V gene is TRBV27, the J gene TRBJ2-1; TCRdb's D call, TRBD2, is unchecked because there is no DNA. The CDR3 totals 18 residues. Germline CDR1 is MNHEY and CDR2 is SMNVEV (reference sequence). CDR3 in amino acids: CTSSFPSGEYFSYNEQFF.

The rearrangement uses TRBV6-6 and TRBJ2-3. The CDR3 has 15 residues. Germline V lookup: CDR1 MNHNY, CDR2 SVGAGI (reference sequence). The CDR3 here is CASRGLAASTDTQYF.

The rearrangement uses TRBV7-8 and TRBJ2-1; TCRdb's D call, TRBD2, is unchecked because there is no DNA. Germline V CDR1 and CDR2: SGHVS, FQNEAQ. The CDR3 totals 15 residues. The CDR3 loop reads CASSSSGRGQSEQFF.

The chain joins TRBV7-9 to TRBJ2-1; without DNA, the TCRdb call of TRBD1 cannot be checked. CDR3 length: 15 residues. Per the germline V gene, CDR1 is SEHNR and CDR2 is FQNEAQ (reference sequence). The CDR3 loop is CASSPRGASYNEQFF.

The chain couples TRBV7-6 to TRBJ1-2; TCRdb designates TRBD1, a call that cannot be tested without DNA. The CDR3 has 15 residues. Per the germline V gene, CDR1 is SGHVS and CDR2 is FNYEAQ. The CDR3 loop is CASSHSRTGALGYTF.

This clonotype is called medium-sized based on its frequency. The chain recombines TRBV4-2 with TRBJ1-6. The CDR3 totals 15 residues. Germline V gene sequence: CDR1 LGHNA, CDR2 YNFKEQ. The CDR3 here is CASSQDPAGGSPLHF.

This CDR3 reads CSVPSSLMNTEAFF. This rearrangement joins TRBV29-1 to TRBJ1-1. CDR1 is SQVTM, CDR2 ANQGSEA, per germline. This CDR3 has 14 residues.

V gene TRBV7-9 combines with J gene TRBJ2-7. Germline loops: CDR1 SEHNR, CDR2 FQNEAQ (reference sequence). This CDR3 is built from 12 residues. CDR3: CASSHGVGEQYF.

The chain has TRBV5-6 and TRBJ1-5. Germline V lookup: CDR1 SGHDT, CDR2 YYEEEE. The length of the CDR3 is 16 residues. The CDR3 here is CASSLGSQTSNQPQHF. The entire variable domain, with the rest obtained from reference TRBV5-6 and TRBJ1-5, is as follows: DAGVTQSPTHLIKTRGQQVTLRCSPKSGHDTVSWYQQALGQGPQFIFQYYEEEERQRGNFPDRFSGHQFPNYSSELNVNALLLGDSALYLCASSLGSQTSNQPQHFGDGTRLSIL.

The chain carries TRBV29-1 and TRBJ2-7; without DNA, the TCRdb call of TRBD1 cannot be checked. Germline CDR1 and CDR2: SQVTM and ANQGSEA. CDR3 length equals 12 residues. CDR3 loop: CSVVAPGYEQYF.

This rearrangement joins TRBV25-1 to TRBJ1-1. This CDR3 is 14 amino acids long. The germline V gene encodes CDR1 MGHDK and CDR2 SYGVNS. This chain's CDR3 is CASSEGFTDTEAFF. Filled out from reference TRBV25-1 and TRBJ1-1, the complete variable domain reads EADIYQTPRYLVIGTGKKITLECSQTMGHDKMYWYQQDPGMELHLIHYSYGVNSTEKGDLSSESTVSRIRTEHFPLTLESARPSHTSQYLCASSEGFTDTEAFFGQGTRLTVV.

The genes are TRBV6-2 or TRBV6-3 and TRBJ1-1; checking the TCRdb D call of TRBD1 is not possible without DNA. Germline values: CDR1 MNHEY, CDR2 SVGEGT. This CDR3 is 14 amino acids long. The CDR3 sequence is CASSQGEGSTEAFF.

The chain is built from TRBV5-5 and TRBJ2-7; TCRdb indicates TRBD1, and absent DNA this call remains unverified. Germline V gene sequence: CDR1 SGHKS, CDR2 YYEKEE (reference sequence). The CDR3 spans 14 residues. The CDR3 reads CASSRPGEVYEQYF.

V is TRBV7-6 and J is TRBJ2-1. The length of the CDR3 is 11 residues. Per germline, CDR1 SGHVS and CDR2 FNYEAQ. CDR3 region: CASSTRGEQFF.

CDR3 region: CASSPDLGPDTQYF. The rearrangement links TRBV7-8 to TRBJ2-3; TCRdb outputs TRBD1, but without DNA this stays unchecked. Germline V lookup: CDR1 SGHVS, CDR2 FQNEAQ. CDR3 length equals 14 residues.

The CDR3 region is CASSWSGTGYEQYF. The chain links TRBV12-3 or TRBV12-4 to TRBJ2-7; there is no DNA to check the TCRdb D call of TRBD2. This CDR3 is 14 amino acids long.

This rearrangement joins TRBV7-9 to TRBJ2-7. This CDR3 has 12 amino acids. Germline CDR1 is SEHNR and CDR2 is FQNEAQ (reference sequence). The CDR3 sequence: CASSGATYEQYF.

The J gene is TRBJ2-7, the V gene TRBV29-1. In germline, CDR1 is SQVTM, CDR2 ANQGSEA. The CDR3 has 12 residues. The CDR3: CSVDTESYEQYF.

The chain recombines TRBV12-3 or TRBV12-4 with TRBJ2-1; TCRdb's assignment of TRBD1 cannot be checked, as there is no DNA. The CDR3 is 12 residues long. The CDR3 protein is CASSRQDPEQFF.

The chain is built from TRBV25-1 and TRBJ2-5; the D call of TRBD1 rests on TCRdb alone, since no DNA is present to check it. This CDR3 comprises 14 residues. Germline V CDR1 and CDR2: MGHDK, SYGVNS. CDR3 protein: CASSGLGGQETQYF.

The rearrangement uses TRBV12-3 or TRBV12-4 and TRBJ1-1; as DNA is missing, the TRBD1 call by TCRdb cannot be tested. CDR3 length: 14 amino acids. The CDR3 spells CASSLGHTNTEAFF.

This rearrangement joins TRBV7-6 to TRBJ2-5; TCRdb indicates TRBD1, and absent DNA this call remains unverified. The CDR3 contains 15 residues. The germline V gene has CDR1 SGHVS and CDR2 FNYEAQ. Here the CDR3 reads CASSPYVQAPETQYF. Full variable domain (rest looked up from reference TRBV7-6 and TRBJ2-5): GAGVSQSPRYKVTKRGQDVALRCDPISGHVSLYWYRQALGQGPEFLTYFNYEAQQDKSGLPNDRFSAERPEGSISTLTIQRTEQRDSAMYRCASSPYVQAPETQYFGPGTRLLVL.

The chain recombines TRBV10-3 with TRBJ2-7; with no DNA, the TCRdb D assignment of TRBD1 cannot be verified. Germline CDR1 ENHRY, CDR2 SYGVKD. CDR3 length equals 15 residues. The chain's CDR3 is CAIGGGQAEAYEQYF.

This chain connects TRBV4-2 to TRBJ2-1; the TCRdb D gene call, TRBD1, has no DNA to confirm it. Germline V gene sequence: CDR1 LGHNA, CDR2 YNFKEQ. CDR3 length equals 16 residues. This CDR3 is CASSQDGDRGYTEQFF.

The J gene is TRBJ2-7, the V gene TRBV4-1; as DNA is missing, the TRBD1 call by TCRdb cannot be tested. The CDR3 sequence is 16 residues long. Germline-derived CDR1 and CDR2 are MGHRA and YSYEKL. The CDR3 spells CASSQLRGKPPYEQYF.

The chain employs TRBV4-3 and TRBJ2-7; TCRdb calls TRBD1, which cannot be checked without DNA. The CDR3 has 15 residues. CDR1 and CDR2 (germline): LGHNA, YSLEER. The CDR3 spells CASSHRTGLTYEQYF.

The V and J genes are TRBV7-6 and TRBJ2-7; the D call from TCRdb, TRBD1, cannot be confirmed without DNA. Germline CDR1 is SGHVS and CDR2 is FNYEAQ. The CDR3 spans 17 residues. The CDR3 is CASSSGGGRGTTYEQYF. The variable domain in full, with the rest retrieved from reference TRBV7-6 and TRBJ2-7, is GAGVSQSPRYKVTKRGQDVALRCDPISGHVSLYWYRQALGQGPEFLTYFNYEAQQDKSGLPNDRFSAERPEGSISTLTIQRTEQRDSAMYRCASSSGGGRGTTYEQYFGPGTRLTVT.